The next 25 T cell receptor beta chains were all read from a single sample in a study of patients and donors after allogeneic stem cell transplantation. MiXCR, run by TCRdb on the RT-PCR reads, gives a single entry per CDR3 protein. The sample lists about 960,000 distinct CDR3 sequences, roughly 17% seen once, with 6% in the top ten. Sequencing was performed on blood, either unsorted or a sorted T cell fraction (not recorded which). The source of these receptors is a human donor who was either an allogeneic HSCT recipient or a stem cell or donor lymphocyte infusion donor (not recorded which). It is not recorded whose cells these are; they may come from a transplant donor.

This clonotype was seen a handful of times. This rearrangement joins TRBV15 to TRBJ2-2; 10 bases are a match to TRBD2. V shed 3 bases and J 2 bases; nucleotides not matched to a gene: 6. Germline V gene lookup returns CDR1 LNHNV and CDR2 YYDKDF (reference sequence). The CDR3 runs to 17 residues. The CDR3 is CATSSPGLAANTGELFF. In DNA form, the CDR3 reads TGTGCCACCAGCAGCCCAGGACTAGCGGCTAACACCGGGGAGCTGTTTTTT.

This clonotype was detected a few times. The chain recombines TRBV10-3 with TRBJ2-7; 7 positions agree with TRBD1. Germline values: CDR1 ENHRY, CDR2 SYGVKD. The CDR3 length is 11 residues. J was trimmed by 12 bases and V by 0 bases; bases with no gene match: 2. The CDR3 loop is CAISESQGTYF. In DNA form, the CDR3 reads TGTGCCATCAGTGAGTCACAGGGGACGTACTTC.

This chain uses TRBV6-1 with TRBJ1-6, with D possibly being TRBD1 (6 bases). The CDR3 is 16 residues long. Germline V lookup: CDR1 MNHNS, CDR2 SASEGT. Trimming left V 6 bases short and J 0 bases short, with 12 bases between. CDR3: CASRNGQSSYNSPLHF. The CDR3 DNA sequence: TGTGCCAGCAGAAACGGACAGAGCTCCTATAATTCACCCCTCCACTTT.

This clonotype was seen more than once but under ten times. V and J are TRBV24-1 and TRBJ2-3, with D maybe TRBD2 (5 bases). Trimming cost V 3 bases and J 7 bases, with 13 bases left between them. Germline assignment: CDR1 KGHDR and CDR2 SFDVKD. The CDR3 loop spans 14 amino acids. The CDR3 loop reads CATSDPNRENTQYF. CDR3 coding DNA: TGTGCCACCAGTGATCCCAATAGGGAGAATACGCAGTATTTT.

There are a few counts of this clonotype. This chain uses TRBV5-1 with TRBJ1-1, with TRBD1 identical over 8 bases. In germline, CDR1 is SGHRS, CDR2 YFSETQ. The CDR3 sequence is 14 residues long. Losses at the gene ends were 3 bases for V and 5 bases for J; bases not matched to a gene: 6. CDR3 bases: TGCGCCAGCAGCTGGGATACAGGGGGTACTGAAGCTTTCTTT. Protein sequence: CASSWDTGGTEAFF.

Many counts were recorded for this clonotype. The CDR3 sequence: CASSSRVGTEAFF. The CDR3 bases are TGTGCCAGCAGTTCGAGGGTTGGGACTGAAGCTTTCTTT. This chain links TRBV6-5 with TRBJ1-1; D unresolved. Trimming shortened V by 4 bases and J by 5 bases, and 11 bases separated the two germline ends. Germline lookup yields CDR1 MNHEY and CDR2 SVGAGI. The CDR3 has 13 amino acids.

The genes are TRBV19 and TRBJ2-1; TRBD2 matches 7 bases. Losses at the gene ends were 3 bases for V and 4 bases for J; bases not matched to a gene: 18. CDR3 length: 19 amino acids. Germline V gene sequence: CDR1 LNHDA, CDR2 SQIVND (reference sequence). This CDR3 reads CASSISQGRVGVIYNEQFF. The DNA of the CDR3 is TGTGCCAGTAGTATTTCTCAAGGGAGGGTGGGCGTGATTTACAATGAGCAGTTCTTC.

This clonotype was picked up a small number of times. The genes are TRBV25-1 and TRBJ2-2; D gene uncertain. Trimming removed 2 bases at V and 5 bases at J, with 6 bases between. The length of the CDR3 is 13 residues. Germline CDR1 reads MGHDK; CDR2 reads SYGVNS. The CDR3 DNA reads TGTGCCAGCAGTGAAGGTGGGACCGGGGAGCTGTTTTTT. Its translation is CASSEGGTGELFF.

The chain combines TRBV6-5 with TRBJ2-2, with 9 bases identical to TRBD2. In germline, CDR1 is MNHEY, CDR2 SVGAGI. The ends lost 0 bases at V and 5 bases at J; junction bases unmatched: 4. The CDR3 covers 16 residues. The CDR3 reads CASSYSLAGRTGELFF. CDR3 DNA sequence: TGTGCCAGCAGTTACTCACTAGCGGGTCGAACCGGGGAGCTGTTTTTT.

The chain employs TRBV18 and TRBJ1-1, with TRBD1 matching over 9 bases. V shed 2 bases and J 0 bases; nucleotides not matched to a gene: 4. The CDR3 spans 16 residues. Looked up from germline, CDR1 is KGHSH and CDR2 is LQKENI. In nucleotides, the CDR3 is TGTGCCAGCTCACCAAAGGGACAGGGCCTGAACACTGAAGCTTTCTTT. It codes for CASSPKGQGLNTEAFF.

The chain employs TRBV4-2 and TRBJ1-1; D is possibly TRBD1 (5 bases). Germline CDR1 is LGHNA and CDR2 is YNFKEQ. Between the trimmed V and J ends, which lost 1 base and 0 bases, there was a span of 9 bases. The CDR3 is 15 residues long. As DNA, the CDR3 is TGTGCCAGCAGCCAAGTTAAGGGGATGAACACTGAAGCTTTCTTT. Amino acids: CASSQVKGMNTEAFF.

This rearrangement joins TRBV28 to TRBJ2-7; TRBD1 matches at 8 bases. The CDR3 runs to 19 residues. Trimming cost V 1 base and J 6 bases; bases outside gene matches: 20. CDR1 is MDHEN and CDR2 is SYDVKM in the germline V gene. The CDR3 protein is CASSLYPGSWQGASFEQYF. CDR3 nucleotides: TGTGCCAGCAGTTTATACCCCGGCTCTTGGCAGGGGGCTTCATTCGAGCAGTACTTC.

This clonotype was counted only a few times. The chain joins TRBV2 to TRBJ2-7; 9 bases are shared with TRBD1. The germline CDR1 and CDR2 sequences are SNHLY and FYNNEI. This CDR3 is built from 11 residues. V lost 5 bases and J lost 12; bases outside the gene matches: 5. This CDR3 is CASSRDRAAYF. The DNA for the CDR3 is TGTGCCAGCAGTCGGGACAGGGCGGCGTACTTC.

Here the CDR3 reads CAISESYRVGSEAFF. CDR3 sequence (DNA): TGTGCCATCAGTGAGTCTTACCGGGTGGGATCTGAAGCTTTCTTT. The rearrangement links TRBV10-3 to TRBJ1-1, with D unresolved. CDR1 and CDR2 (germline): ENHRY, SYGVKD. V was shortened by 0 bases and J by 6 bases, with 14 bases between the two germline ends. The length of the CDR3 is 15 residues.

The chain couples TRBV7-2 to TRBJ1-2; 12 bases are shared with TRBD1. The ends lost 5 bases at V and 3 bases at J; junction bases unmatched: 10. The CDR3 covers 17 residues. Germline lookup yields CDR1 SGHTA and CDR2 FQGNSA. CDR3 coding DNA: TGTGCCAGCAGCGCGTCCCGGGACAGGGGGCGATACTATGGCTACACCTTC. This sequence encodes CASSASRDRGRYYGYTF.

This clonotype was observed a few times. The chain combines TRBV29-1 with TRBJ1-4, with TRBD1 matching over 7 bases. The germline gives CDR1 SQVTM, CDR2 ANQGSEA. The junction had 20 bases not matched to a gene; V was cut back by 5 bases and J by 5 bases. The CDR3 has 18 amino acids. In DNA form, the CDR3 reads TGCAGCGTTACTCAAAACCCCAGGGGGGGGGGCTACAATGAAAAACTGTTTTTT. Protein product: CSVTQNPRGGGYNEKLFF.

This clonotype occurred a few times. V is TRBV12-3 or TRBV12-4 and J is TRBJ2-7, with D perhaps matching TRBD1 (7 bases). Trimming took 7 bases from V and 6 from J, leaving 19 bases between them. This CDR3 has 14 amino acids. In nucleotides, the CDR3 is TGTGCCAGCACCATCGGGGGACCAGGGGGCGAGCAGTACTTC. Its translation: CASTIGGPGGEQYF.

On this clonotype itself: One end of the junction is discordant with germline, which a read error may explain. V gene TRBV6-5 combines with J gene TRBJ2-7, with D perhaps matching TRBD1 or TRBD2 (6 bases each). CDR1 and CDR2 (germline): MNHEY, SVGAGI. This CDR3 is 16 amino acids long. The CDR3: CASCYSGGRSSYEQYF. The CDR3, as DNA: TGTGCCAGCTGTTACTCCGGGGGCCGAAGCTCCTACGAGCAGTACTTC.

This clonotype was seen ten or more times. The chain is built from TRBV12-5 and TRBJ2-7, with D tentatively TRBD2 (5 bases). Germline CDR1 LGHNT, CDR2 FRNRAP. V shed 1 base and J shed 1 base, with 11 bases lying between them. CDR3 length: 15 amino acids. CDR3 nucleotides: TGTGCTAGTGGTTTGGGTGCAGGAGGTTCCTACGAGCAGTACTTC. Amino acid sequence: CASGLGAGGSYEQYF.

The chain combines TRBV7-2 with TRBJ2-3; weak D call: TRBD1 (6 bases). This CDR3 has 16 residues. The germline gives CDR1 SGHTA, CDR2 FQGNSA. V was shortened by 1 base and J by 3 bases, with 14 bases between the two germline ends. The CDR3 reads CASSLVVQGRTDTQYF. The CDR3 DNA reads as TGTGCCAGCAGCTTAGTAGTTCAGGGGCGGACAGATACGCAGTATTTT.

There are a few counts of this clonotype. The rearrangement uses TRBV5-1 and TRBJ2-1; D perhaps matches TRBD1 (6 bases). The germline V gene has CDR1 SGHRS and CDR2 YFSETQ. The CDR3 loop spans 14 amino acids. V was shortened by 2 bases and J by 5 bases, with 11 bases between the two germline ends. The CDR3 DNA sequence: TGCGCCAGCAGCTTCAGGGGCCAAAACAATGAGCAGTTCTTC. It yields the protein CASSFRGQNNEQFF.

This clonotype showed up just a few times. The genes are TRBV20-1 and TRBJ1-3; 7 nucleotides align to TRBD1. V shed 1 base and J 4 bases; nucleotides not matched to a gene: 10. Germline CDR1 reads DFQATT; CDR2 reads SNEGSKA (reference sequence). CDR3 length: 16 residues. In nucleotides, the CDR3 is TGCAGTGCTAGAGTATGGGATACAGGGGCAGGAAACACCATATATTTT. Amino acids: CSARVWDTGAGNTIYF.

The chain carries TRBV20-1 and TRBJ1-1, with TRBD1 identical over 12 bases. Germline CDR1 DFQATT, CDR2 SNEGSKA (reference sequence). The CDR3 length is 15 residues. J was trimmed by 0 bases and V by 5 bases; bases with no gene match: 4. The CDR3 loop reads CSAQGQGALNTEAFF. CDR3 nucleotides: TGCAGTGCTCAGGGACAGGGGGCTTTGAACACTGAAGCTTTCTTT.

This chain uses TRBV5-1 with TRBJ2-3; tentatively, D is TRBD1 or TRBD2 (6 bases each). This CDR3 contains 16 residues. Trimming removed 4 bases at V and 6 bases at J, with 21 bases between. Germline V CDR1 and CDR2: SGHRS, YFSETQ. The CDR3 nucleotides read TGCGCCAGCAGCCGGAAACGTCCCGGGGGCATGGATACGCAGTATTTT. This sequence encodes CASSRKRPGGMDTQYF.

This clonotype was counted a single time. The V call is TRBV29-1, the J call TRBJ1-1, with D unresolved. Germline V CDR1 and CDR2: SQVTM, ANQGSEA. The CDR3 extends over 12 amino acids. V lost 7 bases and J 4 bases, leaving 13 bases between the germline ends. This CDR3 is CSAGGGATEAFF. The DNA of the CDR3 is TGCAGCGCCGGCGGTGGAGCCACTGAAGCTTTCTTT.